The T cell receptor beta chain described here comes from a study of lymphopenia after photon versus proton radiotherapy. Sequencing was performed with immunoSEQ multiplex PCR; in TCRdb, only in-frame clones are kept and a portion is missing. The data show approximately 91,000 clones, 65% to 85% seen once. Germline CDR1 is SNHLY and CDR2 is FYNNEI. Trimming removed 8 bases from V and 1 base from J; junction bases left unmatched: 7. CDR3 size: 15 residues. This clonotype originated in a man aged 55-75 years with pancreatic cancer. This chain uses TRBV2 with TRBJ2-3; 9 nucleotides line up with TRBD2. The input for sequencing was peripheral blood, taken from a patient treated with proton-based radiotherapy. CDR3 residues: CASGPSGIGTDTQYF. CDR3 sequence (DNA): TGTGCCAGCGGCCCTAGCGGGATCGGCACAGATACGCAGTATTTT. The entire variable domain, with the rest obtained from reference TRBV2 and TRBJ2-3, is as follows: EPEVTQTPSHQVTQMGQEVILRCVPISNHLYFYWYRQILGQKVEFLVSFYNNEISEKSEIFDDQFSVERPDGSNFTLKIRSTKLEDSAMYFCASGPSGIGTDTQYFGPGTRLTVL.